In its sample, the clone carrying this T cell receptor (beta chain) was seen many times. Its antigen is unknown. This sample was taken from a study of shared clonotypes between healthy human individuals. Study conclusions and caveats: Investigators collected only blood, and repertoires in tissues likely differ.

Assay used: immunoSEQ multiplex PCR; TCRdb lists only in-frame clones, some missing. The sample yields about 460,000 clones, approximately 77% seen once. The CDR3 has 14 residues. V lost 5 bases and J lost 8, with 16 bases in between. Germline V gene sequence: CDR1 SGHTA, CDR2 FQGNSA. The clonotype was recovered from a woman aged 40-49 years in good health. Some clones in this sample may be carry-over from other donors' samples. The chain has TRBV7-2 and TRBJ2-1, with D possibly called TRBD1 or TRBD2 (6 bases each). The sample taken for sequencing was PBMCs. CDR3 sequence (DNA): TGTGCCAGCAGCCTGGGGGGCTCTATGGATGAGCAGTTCTTC. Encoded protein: CASSLGGSMDEQFF.